Listed below are T cell receptor beta chains from one sample, sequenced in a study of cytotoxic CD8 clonotypes in ibrutinib-treated CLL. Clones were read by immunoSEQ multiplex PCR, and TCRdb kept only the in-frame ones, dropping some. The sample lists roughly 170,000 clones, under 90% occurring once. Source: PBMCs, taken after 24 months of ibrutinib treatment. Every receptor here comes from a human donor with chronic lymphocytic leukemia. CDR3s include the opening cysteine and the closing phenylalanine or tryptophan. D genes are given only for firm matches. The size field is filled for only some rows; it gives once, few, many or a size class.

>14|TRBD1|NA|TRBJ1-2|TRBV7-9
TGTGCCAGCAGCTATAGACAGGGTGACTATGGCTACACCTTC
CASSYRQGDYGYTF
>16|NA|NA|TRBJ1-1|TRBV7-3
TGTGCCAGCAGCTTAACCAGACTCGGGGTGCGGACTGAAGCTTTCTTT
CASSLTRLGVRTEAFF
>16|NA|NA|TRBJ2-4|TRBV7-8
TGTGCCAGCAGCTACGGGCGGGATGTCGGCAAAAACATTCAGTACTTC
CASSYGRDVGKNIQYF
>15|NA|NA|TRBJ1-1|TRBV18
TGTGCCAGCTCAATTAATCCGGGGCGAGGAACTGAAGCTTTCTTT
CASSINPGRGTEAFF
>14|NA|NA|TRBJ1-1|TRBV18
TGTGCCAGCACCAAACCGGACAGGAACACTGAAGCTTTCTTT
CASTKPDRNTEAFF
>15|TRBD2|few|TRBJ2-1|TRBV14
TGTGCCAGCAGCCAAGTAGGACTAGCAAAGAATGAGCAGTTCTTC
CASSQVGLAKNEQFF
>13|NA|NA|TRBJ1-2|TRBV9
TGTGCCAGCAGCGTAGGACTGGACTATGGCTACACCTTC
CASSVGLDYGYTF
>15|TRBD1|NA|TRBJ1-1|TRBV6-5
TGTGCCAGCAGTTATGACAGGGGGGCGAACACTGAAGCTTTCTTT
CASSYDRGANTEAFF
>13|NA|NA|TRBJ1-2|TRBV19
TGTGCCAGTACCACCTTTCCCCGCGATGGCTACACCTTC
CASTTFPRDGYTF
>12|NA|NA|TRBJ1-1|TRBV30
TGTGCCTGGGACAGGCTGAACACTGAAGCTTTCTTT
CAWDRLNTEAFF
>13|NA|NA|TRBJ2-7|TRBV19
TGTGCCAGTAGTATAAACCGGGACTACGAGCAGTACTTC
CASSINRDYEQYF
>16|TRBD1|NA|TRBJ1-5|TRBV28
TGTGCCAGCAGTTTGCTCCGACAGGGTTCAGATCAGCCCCAGCATTTT
CASSLLRQGSDQPQHF
>15|TRBD2|NA|TRBJ2-7|TRBV28
TGTGCCAGCAGCCCTTACAAGAGCGGGAGGAGCGAGCAGTACTTC
CASSPYKSGRSEQYF
>13|NA|NA|TRBJ2-7|TRBV6-5
TGTGCCAGCAGTCTTACAGGGATGTACGAGCAGTACTTC
CASSLTGMYEQYF
>15|NA|NA|TRBJ2-7|TRBV9
TGTGCCAGCAGCCGCGACCTCAAGAGCTCCTACGAGCAGTACTTC
CASSRDLKSSYEQYF
>17|TRBD1|NA|TRBJ1-1|TRBV5-1
TGCGCCAGCAGTTTGGATCTCCGGGACAGGCGGAACACTGAAGCTTTCTTT
CASSLDLRDRRNTEAFF
>16|NA|NA|TRBJ2-1|TRBV19
TGTGCCAGTACCACGCATCTGGGGGGATCCTACAATGAGCAGTTCTTC
CASTTHLGGSYNEQFF
>13|NA|NA|TRBJ2-7|TRBV11-2
TGTGCCAGCAGCCGCGGACAAGTCTACGAGCAGTACTTC
CASSRGQVYEQYF